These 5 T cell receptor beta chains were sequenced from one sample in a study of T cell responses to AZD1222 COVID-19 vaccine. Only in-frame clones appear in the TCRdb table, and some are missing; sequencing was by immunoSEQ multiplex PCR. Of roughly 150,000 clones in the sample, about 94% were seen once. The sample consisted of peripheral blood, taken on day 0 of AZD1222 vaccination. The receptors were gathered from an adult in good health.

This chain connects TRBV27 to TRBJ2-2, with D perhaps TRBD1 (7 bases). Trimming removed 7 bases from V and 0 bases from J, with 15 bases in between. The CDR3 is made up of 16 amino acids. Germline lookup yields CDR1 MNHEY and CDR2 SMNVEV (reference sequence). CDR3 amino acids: CASISQGGANTGELFF. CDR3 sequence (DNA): TGTGCCAGCATCTCTCAGGGGGGCGCGAACACCGGGGAGCTGTTTTTT.

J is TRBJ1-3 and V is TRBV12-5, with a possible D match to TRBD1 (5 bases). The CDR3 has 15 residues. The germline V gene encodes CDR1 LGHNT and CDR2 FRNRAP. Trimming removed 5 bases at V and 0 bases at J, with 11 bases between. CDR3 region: CASGRDPGSGNTIYF. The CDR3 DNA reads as TGTGCTAGTGGTCGGGACCCAGGCTCTGGAAACACCATATATTTT.

CDR3 sequence (DNA): TGTGCCAGTCCGGCGCGTAGGCAGCCCCAGCATTTT. Amino acids: CASPARRQPQHF. The rearrangement links TRBV6-4 to TRBJ1-5; no reliable D call. V lost 9 bases to trimming and J lost 7 bases, with 13 bases between them. CDR1 is MRHNA, CDR2 SNTAGT, per germline. CDR3 length equals 12 residues.

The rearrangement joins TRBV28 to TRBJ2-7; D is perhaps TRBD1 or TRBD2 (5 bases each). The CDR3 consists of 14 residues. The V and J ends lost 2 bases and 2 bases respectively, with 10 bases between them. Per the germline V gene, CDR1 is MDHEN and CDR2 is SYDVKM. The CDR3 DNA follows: TGTGCCAGCAGTTTACCAGGGACCACCTACGAGCAGTACTTC. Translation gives CASSLPGTTYEQYF.

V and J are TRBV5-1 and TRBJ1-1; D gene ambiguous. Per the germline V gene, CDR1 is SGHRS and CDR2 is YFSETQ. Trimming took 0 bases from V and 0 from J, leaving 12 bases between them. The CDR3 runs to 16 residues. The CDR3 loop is CASSLVRFTVNTEAFF. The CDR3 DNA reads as TGCGCCAGCAGCTTGGTTAGGTTTACGGTGAACACTGAAGCTTTCTTT. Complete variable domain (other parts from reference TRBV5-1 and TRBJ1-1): KAGVTQTPRYLIKTRGQQVTLSCSPISGHRSVSWYQQTPGQGLQFLFEYFSETQRNKGNFPGRFSGRQFSNSRSEMNVSTLELGDSALYLCASSLVRFTVNTEAFFGQGTRLTVV.